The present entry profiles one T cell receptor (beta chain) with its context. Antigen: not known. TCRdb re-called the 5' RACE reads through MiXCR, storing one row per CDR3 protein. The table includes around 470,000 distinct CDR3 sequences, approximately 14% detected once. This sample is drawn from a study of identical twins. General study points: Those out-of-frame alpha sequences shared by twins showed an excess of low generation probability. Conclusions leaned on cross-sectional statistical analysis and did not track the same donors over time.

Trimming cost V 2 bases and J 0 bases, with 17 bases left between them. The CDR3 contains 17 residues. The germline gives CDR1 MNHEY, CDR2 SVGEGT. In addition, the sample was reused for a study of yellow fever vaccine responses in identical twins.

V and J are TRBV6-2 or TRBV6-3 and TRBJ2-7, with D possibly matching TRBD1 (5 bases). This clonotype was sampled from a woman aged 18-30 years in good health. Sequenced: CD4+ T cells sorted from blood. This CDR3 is CASSYADTGISSYEQYF. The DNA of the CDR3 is TGTGCCAGCAGTTACGCCGACACAGGAATAAGCTCCTACGAGCAGTACTTC.